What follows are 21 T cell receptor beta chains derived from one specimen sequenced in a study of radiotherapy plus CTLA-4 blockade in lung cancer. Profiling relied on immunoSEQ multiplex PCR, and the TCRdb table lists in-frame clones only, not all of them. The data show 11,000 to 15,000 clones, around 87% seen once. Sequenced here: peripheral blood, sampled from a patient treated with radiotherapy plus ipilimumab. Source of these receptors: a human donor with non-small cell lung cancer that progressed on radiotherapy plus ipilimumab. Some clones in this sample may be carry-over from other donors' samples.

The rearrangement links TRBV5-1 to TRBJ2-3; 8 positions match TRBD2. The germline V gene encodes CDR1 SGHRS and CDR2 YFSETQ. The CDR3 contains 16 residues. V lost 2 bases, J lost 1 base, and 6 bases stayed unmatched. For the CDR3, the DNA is TGCGCCAGCAGCTTTGGTGGTAGCGGGGGCACAGATACGCAGTATTTT. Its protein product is CASSFGGSGGTDTQYF.

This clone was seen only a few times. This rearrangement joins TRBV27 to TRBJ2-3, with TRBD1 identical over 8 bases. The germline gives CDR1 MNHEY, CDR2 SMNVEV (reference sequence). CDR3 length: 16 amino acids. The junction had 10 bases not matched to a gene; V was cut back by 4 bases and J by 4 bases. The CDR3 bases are TGTGCCAGCAGTTATAGGACAGGGTCGAGTCCAGATACGCAGTATTTT. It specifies CASSYRTGSSPDTQYF.

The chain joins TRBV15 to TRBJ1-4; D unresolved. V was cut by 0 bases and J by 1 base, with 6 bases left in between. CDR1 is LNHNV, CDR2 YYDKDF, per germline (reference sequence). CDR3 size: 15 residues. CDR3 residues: CATSREGETNEKLFF. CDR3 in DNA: TGTGCCACCAGCAGAGAAGGAGAAACTAATGAAAAACTGTTTTTT.

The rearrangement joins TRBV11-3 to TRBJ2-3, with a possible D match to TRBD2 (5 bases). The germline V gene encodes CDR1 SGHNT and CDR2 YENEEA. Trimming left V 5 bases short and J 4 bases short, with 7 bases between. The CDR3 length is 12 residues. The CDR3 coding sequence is TGTGCCAGCAGCCCCGGGGCAGATACGCAGTATTTT. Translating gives CASSPGADTQYF.

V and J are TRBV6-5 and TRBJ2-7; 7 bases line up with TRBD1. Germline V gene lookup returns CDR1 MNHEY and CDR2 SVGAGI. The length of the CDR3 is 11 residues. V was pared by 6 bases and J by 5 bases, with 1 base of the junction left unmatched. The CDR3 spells CASRQGNEQYF. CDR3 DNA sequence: TGTGCCAGCAGACAGGGGAACGAGCAGTACTTC.

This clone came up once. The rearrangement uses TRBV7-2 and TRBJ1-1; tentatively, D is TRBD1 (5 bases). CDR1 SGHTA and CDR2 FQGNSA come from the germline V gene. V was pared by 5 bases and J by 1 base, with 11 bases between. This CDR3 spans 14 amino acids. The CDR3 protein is CASSARTGNTEAFF. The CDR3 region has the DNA TGTGCCAGCAGCGCCCGAACAGGGAACACTGAAGCTTTCTTT.

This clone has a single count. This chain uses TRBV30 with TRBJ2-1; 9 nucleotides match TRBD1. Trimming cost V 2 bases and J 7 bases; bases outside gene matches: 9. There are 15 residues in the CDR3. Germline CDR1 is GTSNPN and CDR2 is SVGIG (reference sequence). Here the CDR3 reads CAWSLKGQGRNEQFF. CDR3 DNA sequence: TGTGCCTGGAGTCTAAAGGGACAGGGACGAAATGAGCAGTTCTTC.

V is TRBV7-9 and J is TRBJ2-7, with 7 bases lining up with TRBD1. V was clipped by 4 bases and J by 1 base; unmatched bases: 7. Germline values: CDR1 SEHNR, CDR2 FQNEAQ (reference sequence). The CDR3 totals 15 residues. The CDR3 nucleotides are TGTGCCAGCAGCTACGCCGGGACAGTTTCCTACGAGCAGTACTTC. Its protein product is CASSYAGTVSYEQYF. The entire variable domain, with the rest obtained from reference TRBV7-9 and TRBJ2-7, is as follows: DTGVSQNPRHKITKRGQNVTFRCDPISEHNRLYWYRQTLGQGPEFLTYFQNEAQLEKSRLLSDRFSAERPKGSFSTLEIQRTEQGDSAMYLCASSYAGTVSYEQYFGPGTRLTVT.

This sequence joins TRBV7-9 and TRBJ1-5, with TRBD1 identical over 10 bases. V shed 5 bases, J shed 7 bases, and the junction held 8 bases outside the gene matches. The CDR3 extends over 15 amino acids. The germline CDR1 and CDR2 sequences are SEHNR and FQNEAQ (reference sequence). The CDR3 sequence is CASSHGTGVDQPQHF. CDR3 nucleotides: TGTGCCAGCAGCCATGGGACAGGGGTTGACCAGCCCCAGCATTTT.

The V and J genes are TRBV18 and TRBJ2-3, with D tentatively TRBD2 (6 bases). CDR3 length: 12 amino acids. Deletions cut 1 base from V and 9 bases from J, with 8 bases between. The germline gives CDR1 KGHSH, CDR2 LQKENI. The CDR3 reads CASSPQGRTQYF. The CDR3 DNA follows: TGTGCCAGCTCACCACAGGGGAGGACGCAGTATTTT.

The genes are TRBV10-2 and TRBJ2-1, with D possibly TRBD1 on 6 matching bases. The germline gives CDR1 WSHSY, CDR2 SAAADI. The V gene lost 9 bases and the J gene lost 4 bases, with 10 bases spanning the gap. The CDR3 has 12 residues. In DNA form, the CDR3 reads TGCGCCAGTAGGCAGGGGTACAATGAGCAGTTCTTC. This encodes CASRQGYNEQFF.

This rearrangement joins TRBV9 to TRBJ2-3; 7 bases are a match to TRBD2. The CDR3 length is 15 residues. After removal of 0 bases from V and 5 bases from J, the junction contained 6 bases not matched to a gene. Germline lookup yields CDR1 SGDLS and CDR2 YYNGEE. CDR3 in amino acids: CASSVGGRAVDTQYF. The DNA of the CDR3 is TGTGCCAGCAGCGTAGGGGGGAGGGCCGTAGATACGCAGTATTTT.

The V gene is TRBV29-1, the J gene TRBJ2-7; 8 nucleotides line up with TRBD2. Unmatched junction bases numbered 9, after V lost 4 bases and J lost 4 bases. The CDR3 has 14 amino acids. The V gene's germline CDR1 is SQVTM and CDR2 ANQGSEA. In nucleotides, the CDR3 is TGCAGCGTTGGCTTAAGCAGCGGGAGTTACGAGCAGTACTTC. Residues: CSVGLSSGSYEQYF.

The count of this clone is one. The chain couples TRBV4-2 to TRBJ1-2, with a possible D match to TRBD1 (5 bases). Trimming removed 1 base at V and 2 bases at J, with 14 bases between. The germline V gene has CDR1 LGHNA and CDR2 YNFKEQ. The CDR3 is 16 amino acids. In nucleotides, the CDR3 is TGTGCCAGCAGCCAAGTCCTGCGACAGAGGAACTATGGCTACACCTTC. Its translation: CASSQVLRQRNYGYTF.

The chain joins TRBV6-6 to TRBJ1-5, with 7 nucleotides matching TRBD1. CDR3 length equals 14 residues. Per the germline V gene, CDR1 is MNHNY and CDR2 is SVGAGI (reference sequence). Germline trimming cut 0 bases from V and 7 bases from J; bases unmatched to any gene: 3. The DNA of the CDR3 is TGTGCCAGCAGTTACTCAGGGGGCGGACAGCCCCAGCATTTT. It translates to CASSYSGGGQPQHF.

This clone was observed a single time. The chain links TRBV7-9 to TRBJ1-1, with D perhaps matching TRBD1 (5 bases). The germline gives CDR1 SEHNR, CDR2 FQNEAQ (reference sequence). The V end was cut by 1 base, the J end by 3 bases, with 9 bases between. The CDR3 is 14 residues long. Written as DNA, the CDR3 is TGTGCCAGCAGCTTAGTCCCAGGGTACACTGAAGCTTTCTTT. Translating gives CASSLVPGYTEAFF.

DNA of the CDR3: TGCGCCAGCAGCCATTCTGCCGGGGGGCAGGGGTTAGCCAAAAACATTCAGTACTTC. This translates into CASSHSAGGQGLAKNIQYF. The V gene is TRBV4-3, the J gene TRBJ2-4; D is perhaps TRBD2 (7 bases). CDR1 and CDR2 from the germline V gene are LGHNA and YSLEER. This CDR3 is built from 19 residues. Trimming took 3 bases from V and 0 from J, leaving 21 bases between them.

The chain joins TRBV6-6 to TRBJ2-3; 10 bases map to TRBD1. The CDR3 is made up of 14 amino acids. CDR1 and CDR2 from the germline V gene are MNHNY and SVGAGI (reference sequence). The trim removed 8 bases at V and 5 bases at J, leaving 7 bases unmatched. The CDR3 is CASLRQGAIDTQYF. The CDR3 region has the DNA TGTGCCAGCCTCCGACAGGGGGCAATAGATACGCAGTATTTT.

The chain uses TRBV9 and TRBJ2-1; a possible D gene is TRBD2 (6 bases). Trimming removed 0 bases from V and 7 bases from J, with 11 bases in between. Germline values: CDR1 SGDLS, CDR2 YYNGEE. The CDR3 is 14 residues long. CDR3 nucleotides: TGTGCCAGCAGCGTAGCGGGAGTAATGAATGAGCAGTTCTTC. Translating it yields CASSVAGVMNEQFF.

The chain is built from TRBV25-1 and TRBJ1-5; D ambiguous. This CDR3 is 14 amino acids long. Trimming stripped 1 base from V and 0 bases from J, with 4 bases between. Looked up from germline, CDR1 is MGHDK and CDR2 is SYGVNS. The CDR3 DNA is TGTGCCAGCAGTGAATTCTATAGCAATCAGCCCCAGCATTTT. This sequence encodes CASSEFYSNQPQHF. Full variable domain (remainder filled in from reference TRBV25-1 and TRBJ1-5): EADIYQTPRYLVIGTGKKITLECSQTMGHDKMYWYQQDPGMELHLIHYSYGVNSTEKGDLSSESTVSRIRTEHFPLTLESARPSHTSQYLCASSEFYSNQPQHFGDGTRLSIL.

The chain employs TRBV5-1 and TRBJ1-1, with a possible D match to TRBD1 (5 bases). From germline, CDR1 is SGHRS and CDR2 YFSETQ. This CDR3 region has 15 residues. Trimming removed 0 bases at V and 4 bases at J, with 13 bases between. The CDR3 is CASSLDGGSGTEAFF. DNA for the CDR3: TGCGCCAGCAGCTTGGACGGGGGGTCGGGCACTGAAGCTTTCTTT.